This TCR beta chain came from a study of cytomegalovirus exposure and HLA in healthy donors. It was with 60 Vbeta and 13 Jbeta primers that the PCR ran. TCRdb's table, derived via immunoSEQ multiplex PCR, lists solely in-frame clones and lacks some. The repertoire holds approximately 200,000 clones, 75% to 85% seen once, with less than 2% in the top ten. Concerning this clone itself: As yet, its antigen is unknown.

Trimming took 2 bases from V and 6 from J, leaving 8 bases between them. The CDR3 covers 12 residues. Per germline, CDR1 SGHVS and CDR2 FNYEAQ. Study-level points and caveats: Among the sequence variants, a highly shared cluster was likely an artifact of sequencing.

The sequence was collected from a girl aged 10-17 years in good health and CMV-seropositive. This chain uses TRBV7-6 with TRBJ2-7; maybe TRBD1 (5 bases). The material sequenced was PBMCs. CDR3 residues: CASSLKGPEQYF. The CDR3 nucleotides are TGTGCCAGCAGCTTAAAGGGGCCCGAGCAGTACTTC.